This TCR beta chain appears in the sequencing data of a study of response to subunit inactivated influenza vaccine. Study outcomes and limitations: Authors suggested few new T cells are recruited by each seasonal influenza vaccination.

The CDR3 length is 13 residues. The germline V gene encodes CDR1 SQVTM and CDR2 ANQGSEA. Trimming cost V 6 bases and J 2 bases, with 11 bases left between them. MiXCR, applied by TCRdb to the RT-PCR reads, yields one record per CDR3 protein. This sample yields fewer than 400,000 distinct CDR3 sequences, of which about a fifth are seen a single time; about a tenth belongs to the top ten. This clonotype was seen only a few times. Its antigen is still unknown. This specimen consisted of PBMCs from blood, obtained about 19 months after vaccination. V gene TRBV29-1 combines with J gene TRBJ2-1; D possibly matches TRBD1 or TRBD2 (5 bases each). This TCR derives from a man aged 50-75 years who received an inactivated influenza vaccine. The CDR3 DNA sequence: TGCAGCGTCCGGGACGTCACCTACAATGAGCAGTTCTTC. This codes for CSVRDVTYNEQFF.